What follows is one T cell receptor (beta chain) and its context. This entry comes from a study of shared T cell receptors in the human thymus. The CDR3 is 11 residues long. The V end was cut by 3 bases, the J end by 8 bases, with 7 bases between. Germline CDR1 and CDR2: ENHRY and SYGVKD. The repertoire was sequenced with immunoSEQ multiplex PCR; TCRdb's copy has only in-frame clones and lacks some. Here the sample spans 500,000 to 750,000 clones, roughly 90% being singletons. This same sample was also part of a study on human thymus T cells. That paper states: Having corrective surgery for congenital heart defects, healthy Finnish infants were the ones who donated. Thymus specimens were resections from corrective heart surgery. The authors found apparently biased V and J gene usage in thymic and blood repertoires. Related research reported highly overlapping thymic repertoires among unrelated individuals.

The V and J genes are TRBV10-3 and TRBJ1-2; D possibly corresponds to TRBD1 (5 bases). The clonotype comes from a boy less than two years old with a congenital heart defect. The sample taken for sequencing was thymocytes. For the CDR3, the DNA is TGTGCCATCAGTGACGGGGGGGGCTACACCTTC. Translating gives CAISDGGGYTF.